This TCR beta chain was documented in a study of blood T cell repertoires in COVID-19. As for the study in general: COVID-19 samples from acute and convalescent phases originated in the United States, Italy and Spain. The analysed material was cDNA or gDNA that came from T cells, B-cell-depleted T cells, or PBMCs.

Germline CDR1 is SNHLY and CDR2 is FYNNEI. CDR3 size: 17 residues. With V trimmed by 7 bases and J by 3 bases, 15 bases remained unmatched. Study processing details: Counts of nucleated cells, estimated from reference gene primer amplification, were obtained. Data came from immunoSEQ multiplex PCR; TCRdb stores just in-frame clones and leaves some out. The V and J calls and clone size were taken over from that table, and D and trimming were inferred from the DNA. The profile covers about 73,000 clones, with about 88% appearing a single time and 8.9% taken by the ten largest. The sequencing input was peripheral blood. This chain uses TRBV2 with TRBJ1-1, with 9 bases that match TRBD1. The receptor was derived from a man at least 80 years old with acute or convalescent COVID-19. The CDR3 loop reads CASTYPSTGGRDTEAFF. The CDR3 region has the DNA TGTGCCAGCACCTACCCCTCAACAGGGGGCCGGGACACTGAAGCTTTCTTT.